Sequencing of this T cell receptor beta chain was carried out in a study of early T cells in non-severe SARS-CoV-2 infection. The CDR3 sequence is 14 residues long. Germline-derived CDR1 and CDR2 are SGHAT and FQNNGV. The ends were cut back, 5 bases at V and 1 base at J, with 11 bases in the middle. TCRdb reanalysed the 5' RACE reads using MiXCR and keeps one entry per CDR3 protein. This table holds over 20,000 distinct CDR3 sequences, less than 6% found once. The sample holds many counts of this clonotype. The source is an adult who was a healthcare worker with PCR-confirmed SARS-CoV-2 infection or an uninfected control (not recorded which). The V gene is TRBV11-2, the J gene TRBJ1-2; D uncertain. The sample consisted of whole blood. CDR3: CASSPPESNYGYTF. The CDR3 region has the DNA TGTGCCAGCAGCCCTCCGGAGAGTAACTATGGCTACACCTTC.